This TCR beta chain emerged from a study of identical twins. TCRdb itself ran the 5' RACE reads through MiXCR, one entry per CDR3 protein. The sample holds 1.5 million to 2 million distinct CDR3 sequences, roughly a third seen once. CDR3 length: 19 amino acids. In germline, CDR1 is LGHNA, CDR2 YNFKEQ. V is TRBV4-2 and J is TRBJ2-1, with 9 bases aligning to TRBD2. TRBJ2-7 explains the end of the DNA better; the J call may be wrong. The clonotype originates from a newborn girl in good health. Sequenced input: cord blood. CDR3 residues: CASSQDETSGPTVYNEQYF. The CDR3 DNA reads TGTGCCAGCAGCCAAGATGAGACTAGCGGACCAACAGTCTACAATGAGCAGTACTTC.